This TCR beta chain was found in a study of blood T cell repertoires in COVID-19. At the level of the study: Italy, Spain and the United States were the sources of the convalescent and acute COVID-19 samples. Nucleic acid was either cDNA or gDNA, and it came from T cells, B-cell-depleted T cells, or PBMCs.

A Seattle source enrolled patients during active infection and followed them longitudinally. Under the authors' procedure: Estimation of nucleated cell counts was performed using reference gene primer amplification. Produced via immunoSEQ multiplex PCR; TCRdb's table is partial and in-frame only. The V and J calls and the clone size are those of that table, but D and trimming were determined from the DNA. The table has about 130,000 clones, 79% seen once. This CDR3 is built from 13 residues. V was pared by 0 bases and J by 4 bases, with 4 bases between. Germline V gives CDR1 LGHDT, CDR2 YNNKEL (reference sequence). On this clone: This CDR3 is also generated by other DNA sequences in the sample.

The sequencing sample was made of peripheral blood. The chain recombines TRBV3-1 (or the pseudogene TRBV3-2) with TRBJ1-3; D not certain. This TCR derives from a woman aged 70-85 years with COVID-19, enrolled during active disease. The CDR3 DNA sequence: TGTGCCAGCAGCCAAGATAGCGGAAACACCATATATTTT. It translates to CASSQDSGNTIYF.